This passage covers 27 T cell receptor beta chains from one sample sequenced in a study of T-cell memory formation after mild COVID-19. TCRdb passed the 5' RACE reads through MiXCR, listing each CDR3 protein once. Altogether 300,000 to 400,000 distinct CDR3 sequences are present, less than 20% being singletons, with the ten largest covering 20% to 25%. The sample comprised PBMCs or a T cell subset sorted from them (not recorded which). Receptor source: a man younger than 35 who had mild COVID-19 (a few samples of this study predate the infection). Cell type and time point are not known.

The chain is built from TRBV10-1 and TRBJ2-7; 11 positions agree with TRBD1. Germline assignment: CDR1 WNHNN and CDR2 SYGVQD (reference sequence). Losses at the gene ends were 6 bases for V and 2 bases for J; bases not matched to a gene: 3. The CDR3 covers 14 residues. The DNA of the CDR3 is TGCGCCAGCAGGATGGACAGGGGGCCCTACGAGCAGTACTTC. Translated: CASRMDRGPYEQYF.

This clonotype has more than one count but fewer than ten. The chain is built from TRBV5-1 and TRBJ2-4; no definite D call. From germline, CDR1 is SGHRS and CDR2 YFSETQ. V was trimmed by 4 bases and J by 4 bases, leaving 21 bases between them. The CDR3 sequence is 17 residues long. CDR3 loop: CASSEDRTSHLKNIQYF. CDR3 coding DNA: TGCGCCAGCAGCGAGGACCGAACGTCACACCTAAAAAACATTCAGTACTTC.

The sample holds a few counts of this clonotype. The chain carries TRBV4-2 and TRBJ2-7; 7 bases map to TRBD2. Germline loops: CDR1 LGHNA, CDR2 YNFKEQ. This CDR3 has 14 residues. With V trimmed by 0 bases and J by 5 bases, 4 bases remained unmatched. In DNA, the CDR3 is TGTGCCAGCAGCCAAGATCGAACTAGCGACGAGCAGTACTTC. This codes for CASSQDRTSDEQYF.

This clonotype was observed many times. This chain's CDR3 is CSALPPGSVYNEQFF. For the CDR3, the DNA is TGCAGTGCTCTGCCGCCAGGGTCAGTGTACAATGAGCAGTTCTTC. The chain carries TRBV20-1 and TRBJ2-1; D may be TRBD1 (5 bases). CDR3 size: 15 residues. V was cut by 5 bases and J by 4 bases, with 18 bases left in between. The germline CDR1 and CDR2 sequences are DFQATT and SNEGSKA (reference sequence).

This clonotype was detected a few times. The rearrangement joins TRBV5-6 to TRBJ2-7; 7 bases fit TRBD2. This CDR3 spans 13 amino acids. CDR1 SGHDT and CDR2 YYEEEE come from the germline V gene. Trimming at V came to 2 bases and at J to 2 bases, leaving 1 base not matched to a gene. Written as DNA, the CDR3 is TGTGCCAGCAGCTTACGGGGGGCCTACGAGCAGTACGTC. Translation gives CASSLRGAYEQYV.

This clonotype was picked up many times. In DNA, the CDR3 is TGCAGTGCTAGTCCAATGCGGGGGGCCTACAATGAGCAGTTCTTC. This translates into CSASPMRGAYNEQFF. The rearrangement uses TRBV20-1 and TRBJ2-1; 8 nucleotides match TRBD2. The CDR3 runs 15 residues. V was pared by 3 bases and J by 2 bases, with 6 bases of the junction left unmatched. Germline CDR1 and CDR2: DFQATT and SNEGSKA (reference sequence).

The chain combines TRBV5-6 with TRBJ1-5; 8 bases map to TRBD1. V was clipped by 0 bases and J by 2 bases; unmatched bases: 7. This CDR3 contains 17 residues. Germline lookup yields CDR1 SGHDT and CDR2 YYEEEE. CDR3 bases: TGTGCCAGCAGCTTGGCCGCAGGGGGCACGGGCAATCAGCCCCAGCATTTT. Its translation is CASSLAAGGTGNQPQHF. Variable domain in full (rest from reference TRBV5-6 and TRBJ1-5): DAGVTQSPTHLIKTRGQQVTLRCSPKSGHDTVSWYQQALGQGPQFIFQYYEEEERQRGNFPDRFSGHQFPNYSSELNVNALLLGDSALYLCASSLAAGGTGNQPQHFGDGTRLSIL.

There are a few counts of this clonotype. The chain has TRBV7-2 and TRBJ2-5; D remains unclear. This CDR3 region has 12 residues. Germline V gives CDR1 SGHTA, CDR2 FQGNSA. Trimming pared 5 bases from V and 7 bases from J, leaving 11 bases between. CDR3 nucleotide sequence: TGTGCCAGCAGCCCACAATCCGGGACCCAGTACTTC. Translated, it gives CASSPQSGTQYF. Variable domain in full (rest from reference TRBV7-2 and TRBJ2-5): GAGVSQSPSNKVTEKGKDVELRCDPISGHTALYWYRQSLGQGLEFLIYFQGNSAPDKSGLPSDRFSAERTGGSVSTLTIQRTQQEDSAVYLCASSPQSGTQYFGPGTRLLVL.

The chain links TRBV7-2 to TRBJ2-7; no clear D. Looked up from germline, CDR1 is SGHTA and CDR2 is FQGNSA. V lost 5 bases, J lost 9 bases, and 11 bases lay in between. The length of the CDR3 is 11 residues. CDR3 nucleotides: TGTGCCAGCAGCCCGAGTCACGGGCAGTACTTC. It encodes CASSPSHGQYF.

This clonotype was observed many times. This chain connects TRBV4-3 to TRBJ2-7; D possibly corresponds to TRBD2 (6 bases). CDR1 and CDR2 from the germline V gene are LGHNA and YSLEER. This CDR3 contains 15 residues. Trimming removed 0 bases from V and 5 bases from J, with 14 bases in between. This CDR3 is CASSQEGRGMNEQYF. The CDR3 DNA sequence: TGCGCCAGCAGCCAAGAAGGTCGCGGGATGAACGAGCAGTACTTC.

This clonotype was seen repeatedly, ten times or more. The chain employs TRBV12-3 or TRBV12-4 and TRBJ2-7; D is uncertain. The V end lost 7 bases, the J end lost 4 bases, and 11 bases lay between the germline ends. The CDR3 covers 12 residues. This CDR3 reads CASTNQGYEQYF. CDR3 bases: TGTGCCAGCACAAACCAAGGGTACGAGCAGTACTTC.

The V and J genes are TRBV7-2 and TRBJ2-2, with 7 bases that match TRBD1. This CDR3 is 15 amino acids long. The junction had 4 bases not matched to a gene; V was cut back by 2 bases and J by 4 bases. CDR1 and CDR2 from the germline V gene are SGHTA and FQGNSA. CDR3 sequence (DNA): TGTGCCAGCAGCTTAAACAGGGGCGGCACCGGGGAGCTGTTTTTT. This codes for CASSLNRGGTGELFF.

This clonotype occurred many times. The V and J genes are TRBV5-6 and TRBJ2-3; D possibly corresponds to TRBD2 (5 bases). V lost 0 bases and J 1 base, leaving 18 bases between the germline ends. CDR1 is SGHDT, CDR2 YYEEEE, per germline. This CDR3 has 18 residues. CDR3 DNA: TGTGCCAGCAGCTTGGGTCCCCCCGAGGACTGGGGCACAGATACGCAGTATTTT. Its translation is CASSLGPPEDWGTDTQYF.

This clonotype came up a few times. The chain carries TRBV12-3 or TRBV12-4 and TRBJ1-1, with TRBD1 identical over 10 bases. Germline trimming cut 5 bases from V and 4 bases from J; bases unmatched to any gene: 4. The CDR3 sequence is 14 residues long. The CDR3 is CASSPGQGITEAFF. DNA for the CDR3: TGTGCCAGCAGTCCGGGACAGGGGATCACTGAAGCTTTCTTT.

The sample holds a few counts of this clonotype. The CDR3: CASSDDGSYEQYF. DNA of the CDR3: TGTGCCAGCAGCGACGACGGCTCCTACGAGCAGTACTTC. This chain links TRBV7-9 with TRBJ2-7; D unclear. Per germline, CDR1 SEHNR and CDR2 FQNEAQ (reference sequence). The V gene lost 5 bases and the J gene lost 0 bases, with 8 bases spanning the gap. The CDR3 spans 13 residues.

V usage is TRBV7-2 and J usage is TRBJ1-6, with 7 bases that match TRBD1. CDR1 is SGHTA, CDR2 FQGNSA, per germline. The CDR3 is 14 amino acids. Trimming cost V 5 bases and J 9 bases; bases outside gene matches: 7. CDR3 protein: CASSPDRRGSPLHF. Here the CDR3 DNA reads TGTGCCAGCAGCCCGGACAGGAGGGGTTCACCCCTCCACTTT.

This chain joins TRBV19 and TRBJ1-2, with TRBD1 matching over 7 bases. The length of the CDR3 is 13 residues. Per germline, CDR1 LNHDA and CDR2 SQIVND (reference sequence). Germline trimming cut 5 bases from V and 7 bases from J; bases unmatched to any gene: 7. CDR3 sequence (DNA): TGTGCCAGTAGTTCGACAGGGCTTTTTGGCTACACCTTC. Translating gives CASSSTGLFGYTF.

The CDR3, as DNA: TGTGCCAGCAGCTTTAACGGGGGGGCAGAGACCCAGTACTTC. It specifies CASSFNGGAETQYF. V gene TRBV7-2 combines with J gene TRBJ2-5; 8 bases line up with TRBD2. CDR1 SGHTA and CDR2 FQGNSA come from the germline V gene. Unmatched junction bases numbered 4, after V lost 3 bases and J lost 4 bases. This CDR3 has 14 residues.

Only a few counts were recorded for this clonotype. The chain is built from TRBV3-1 and TRBJ2-1; D remains ambiguous. Germline V gene lookup returns CDR1 LGHDT and CDR2 YNNKEL (reference sequence). This CDR3 region has 13 residues. Trimming left V 4 bases short and J 7 bases short, with 11 bases between. The CDR3 nucleotides read TGTGCCAGCAGCCCGTGGGCCCAGAATGAGCAGTTCTTC. Its translation is CASSPWAQNEQFF.

This clonotype has a handful of counts. V is TRBV11-2 and J is TRBJ2-7; 7 nucleotides match TRBD1. This CDR3 region has 13 residues. Trimming took 5 bases from V and 7 from J; bases not matched to a gene: 8. Germline V lookup: CDR1 SGHAT, CDR2 FQNNGV. The CDR3 nucleotides read TGTGCCAGCAGCCTGACAGGGTCCGGTGAGCAGTACGTC. It translates to CASSLTGSGEQYV.

V usage is TRBV24-1 and J usage is TRBJ2-5; TRBD2 agrees at 10 bases. With 3 bases clipped from V and 5 bases from J, the junction kept 11 bases outside the gene matches. Germline CDR1 KGHDR, CDR2 SFDVKD. The CDR3 loop spans 17 amino acids. The CDR3: CATSDRVAGGERETQYF. DNA for the CDR3: TGTGCCACCAGTGATAGAGTAGCGGGAGGAGAGCGGGAGACCCAGTACTTC.

This chain uses TRBV7-2 with TRBJ2-2; D perhaps matches TRBD1 (6 bases). This CDR3 is 13 amino acids long. Germline CDR1 is SGHTA and CDR2 is FQGNSA. Trimming cost V 8 bases and J 3 bases, with 10 bases left between them. Here the CDR3 DNA reads TGTGCCAGCGGTGGACAGTACACCGGGGAGCTGTTTTTT. This gives the protein CASGGQYTGELFF.

This clonotype has a count of ten or more. V gene TRBV18 combines with J gene TRBJ2-1, with D perhaps given as TRBD1 or TRBD2 (5 bases each). Germline CDR1 and CDR2: KGHSH and LQKENI. The ends were cut back, 3 bases at V and 7 bases at J, with 19 bases in the middle. The CDR3 length is 16 residues. Here the CDR3 reads CASSPAGRVLLNEQFF. The DNA for the CDR3 is TGTGCCAGCTCACCGGCGGGCAGGGTCTTATTAAATGAGCAGTTCTTC.

This clonotype was observed a few times. The V call is TRBV7-8, the J call TRBJ1-6, with a weak D call TRBD1 (6 bases). Trimming took off 1 base at V and 9 bases at J, with 13 bases between the two ends. The CDR3 is 15 residues long. Germline assignment: CDR1 SGHVS and CDR2 FQNEAQ. CDR3 nucleotides: TGTGCCAGCAGCTTAGATGGGGGCGCGGTTTCACCCCTCCACTTT. Translation gives CASSLDGGAVSPLHF.

J is TRBJ1-5 and V is TRBV7-9; TRBD1 is a possible D gene (5 bases). This CDR3 is 15 amino acids long. CDR1 and CDR2 from the germline V gene are SEHNR and FQNEAQ (reference sequence). The V end was cut by 5 bases, the J end by 3 bases, with 14 bases between. The CDR3 sequence: CASSGGGSHNQPQHF. The CDR3 DNA follows: TGTGCCAGCAGCGGGGGTGGCAGCCACAATCAGCCCCAGCATTTT.

This clonotype was observed a few times. This rearrangement joins TRBV11-2 to TRBJ2-3; D gene uncertain. The germline V gene has CDR1 SGHAT and CDR2 FQNNGV. The V and J ends lost 0 bases and 7 bases respectively, with 11 bases between them. The CDR3 totals 14 residues. This CDR3 is CASSLDGGFNTQYF. The CDR3 region has the DNA TGTGCCAGCAGCTTAGATGGCGGTTTCAATACGCAGTATTTT.

Turning to this clonotype: At one end, the junction sequence differs from germline, possibly due to a read error. The chain is built from TRBV7-7 and TRBJ1-3; D gene uncertain. The CDR3 spans 15 residues. Germline lookup yields CDR1 SSHAT and CDR2 FNYEAQ (reference sequence). The CDR3 DNA follows: TGTGCTAGCAGCCCCTCCCCGGGGTCTGGAAACACCATATATTTT. Translated, it gives CASSPSPGSGNTIYF.